This entry lists 30 T cell receptor beta chains sequenced from one sample in a study of long-term antiretroviral therapy in people with HIV (dated by TCRdb to the early 2020s). The immunoSEQ hsTCRB v3.0 assay was used at survey level resolution for TRB variable region sequencing. TCRdb took this table from immuneACCESS and kept in-frame rearrangements with V and J called. Such tables lack part of the clones; where checked against another copy, unresolved V genes explain under half of the gap, and the rest is unexplained. This sample is represented by about 28,000 clones; 80% of them were singletons. Jointly, the top ten make up 6% to 8% of the sample. The material was unsorted PBMCs, obtained 0.3 years after starting antiretroviral therapy. These receptors all come from a middle-aged man with HIV.

The chain has TRBV7-2 and TRBJ1-2, with a tentative D call TRBD1 (6 bases). The CDR3 is 16 residues long. From germline, CDR1 is SGHTA and CDR2 FQGNSA. V lost 5 bases and J lost 1, with 17 bases in between. The CDR3 loop reads CASSLLPRGNNYGYTF. Written as DNA, the CDR3 is TGTGCCAGCAGCCTACTACCAAGGGGGAATAACTATGGCTACACCTTC.

This clone turned up a few times. The chain employs TRBV28 and TRBJ2-7; D is ambiguous. CDR1 and CDR2 (germline): MDHEN, SYDVKM. This CDR3 region has 12 residues. V was pared by 5 bases and J by 3 bases, with 8 bases between. CDR3 region: CASSPVFYEQYF. The CDR3 DNA sequence: TGTGCCAGCAGTCCCGTATTCTACGAGCAGTACTTC.

This rearrangement joins TRBV21-1 to TRBJ2-7; the table's D call TRBD2 went unverified against the DNA. TRBV21-1 is an annotated pseudogene. The CDR3 consists of 15 residues. This CDR3 reads CASSKAHLIPYEQYF. In DNA form, the CDR3 reads TGTGCCAGCAGCAAAGCGCACCTAATCCCCTACGAGCAGTACTTC.

The genes are TRBV9 and TRBJ2-5, with TRBD1 as a possible D gene (6 bases). From germline, CDR1 is SGDLS and CDR2 YYNGEE. The CDR3 is made up of 16 amino acids. V lost 1 base to trimming and J lost 0 bases, with 13 bases between them. CDR3 sequence reads: CASSVSPGTYQETQYF. The CDR3 DNA reads TGTGCCAGCAGCGTATCTCCGGGGACATACCAAGAGACCCAGTACTTC.

This chain uses TRBV19 with TRBJ2-1, with D maybe TRBD1 (6 bases). Germline CDR1 reads LNHDA; CDR2 reads SQIVND (reference sequence). CDR3 length equals 14 residues. Trimming took 8 bases from V and 10 from J, leaving 21 bases between them. The CDR3 here is CASEPRRQAREQFF. The CDR3, as DNA: TGTGCCAGTGAGCCGCGCCGACAGGCCCGGGAGCAGTTCTTC.

The V gene is TRBV5-4, the J gene TRBJ2-5, with 13 nucleotides matching TRBD2. The ends lost 3 bases at V and 5 bases at J; junction bases unmatched: 4. The germline V gene has CDR1 SGHNT and CDR2 YYREEE (reference sequence). The CDR3 length is 15 residues. DNA for the CDR3: TGTGCCAGCAGCTCCGGACTAGCGGGGGCCGAGACCCAGTACTTC. This codes for CASSSGLAGAETQYF. Based on the CDR3 plus reference TRBV5-4 and TRBJ2-5, the full variable domain is ETGVTQSPTHLIKTRGQQVTLRCSSQSGHNTVSWYQQALGQGPQFIFQYYREEENGRGNFPPRFSGLQFPNYSSELNVNALELDDSALYLCASSSGLAGAETQYFGPGTRLLVL.

This clone turned up a few times. The genes are TRBV7-9 and TRBJ1-2, with 9 bases identical to TRBD1. This CDR3 has 17 residues. Germline trimming cut 4 bases from V and 3 bases from J; bases unmatched to any gene: 12. The V gene's germline CDR1 is SEHNR and CDR2 FQNEAQ (reference sequence). The CDR3 here is CASSSSEQGALDYGYTF. CDR3 bases: TGTGCCAGCAGCTCATCAGAACAGGGGGCGCTTGACTATGGCTACACCTTC.

The chain links TRBV28 to TRBJ2-5; a possible D gene is TRBD2 (7 bases). The V end lost 6 bases, the J end lost 1 base, and 12 bases lay between the germline ends. This CDR3 region has 14 residues. Germline V gene sequence: CDR1 MDHEN, CDR2 SYDVKM. CDR3 bases: TGTGCCAGCAGAATTGGGGGGGCCCAAGAGACCCAGTACTTC. As protein: CASRIGGAQETQYF.

This chain uses TRBV5-4 with TRBJ2-7, with 11 bases identical to TRBD2. The V gene's germline CDR1 is SGHNT and CDR2 YYREEE (reference sequence). This CDR3 is 15 amino acids long. J was trimmed by 2 bases and V by 5 bases; bases with no gene match: 6. The CDR3 reads CASSSGTSGPYEQYF. CDR3 DNA: TGTGCCAGCAGTTCCGGGACTAGCGGCCCCTACGAGCAGTACTTC.

V and J are TRBV6-6 and TRBJ2-1; D gene ambiguous. The germline CDR1 and CDR2 sequences are MNHNY and SVGAGI (reference sequence). There are 11 residues in the CDR3. V lost 6 bases, J lost 5 bases, and 5 bases lay in between. The CDR3 nucleotides read TGTGCCAGCAGGCTAAACAATGAGCAGTTCTTC. It codes for CASRLNNEQFF.

The chain combines TRBV5-5 with TRBJ2-6, with 7 bases identical to TRBD1. V lost 4 bases and J lost 3; bases outside the gene matches: 10. This CDR3 is built from 17 residues. The V gene's germline CDR1 is SGHKS and CDR2 YYEKEE (reference sequence). The CDR3 is CASSNPQGLGGANVLTF. The CDR3 DNA sequence: TGTGCCAGCAGCAACCCACAGGGGTTGGGTGGGGCCAACGTCCTGACTTTC.

J is TRBJ1-4 and V is TRBV6-6; D not certain. Germline CDR1 reads MNHNY; CDR2 reads SVGAGI (reference sequence). Trimming left V 2 bases short and J 3 bases short, with 10 bases between. This CDR3 is built from 15 residues. The CDR3 loop is CASSYGDYSNEKLFF. In DNA form, the CDR3 reads TGTGCCAGCAGTTACGGTGACTATTCTAATGAAAAACTGTTTTTT.

This clone was picked up one time. The chain joins TRBV4-1 to TRBJ1-5; 11 bases agree with TRBD1. The CDR3 runs 17 residues. J lost 0 bases, V lost 4 bases, and 5 bases had no gene match. Germline V gene sequence: CDR1 MGHRA, CDR2 YSYEKL. CDR3 loop: CASSPGQGAYSNQPQHF. In DNA form, the CDR3 reads TGCGCCAGCAGCCCCGGACAGGGGGCCTATAGCAATCAGCCCCAGCATTTT.

This clone was seen only once. This sequence joins TRBV6-6 and TRBJ1-4; a weak D match, TRBD1 (6 bases). This CDR3 is 14 amino acids long. Trimming took off 8 bases at V and 9 bases at J, with 19 bases between the two ends. Per the germline V gene, CDR1 is MNHNY and CDR2 is SVGAGI (reference sequence). This CDR3 is CASAGTGTSQKLFF. The CDR3 DNA reads as TGTGCCAGCGCCGGGACCGGGACATCTCAAAAACTGTTTTTT.

Only one count was recorded for this clone. The chain combines TRBV27 with TRBJ2-7; 7 bases match TRBD2. The CDR3 is 17 residues long. The J segment lost 0 bases and the V segment lost 6 bases, leaving 14 bases of the junction unmatched. Germline lookup yields CDR1 MNHEY and CDR2 SMNVEV (reference sequence). In DNA form, the CDR3 reads TGTGCCAGCAGCTTACTTCAGGGTAGCGGGTTCTCCTACGAGCAGTACTTC. Translated: CASSLLQGSGFSYEQYF.

The J gene is TRBJ1-1, the V gene TRBV28; D unclear. V was clipped by 3 bases and J by 6 bases, with 14 bases between them. Germline V lookup: CDR1 MDHEN, CDR2 SYDVKM. This CDR3 has 14 residues. CDR3 bases: TGTGCCAGCAGTTTTAACAGTGGTATCGCTGAAGCTTTCTTT. The encoded protein is CASSFNSGIAEAFF.

In this sample, this clone turned up once. The rearrangement joins TRBV19 to TRBJ2-7; D not resolved. Germline lookup yields CDR1 LNHDA and CDR2 SQIVND (reference sequence). The CDR3 runs 13 residues. Trimming took off 4 bases at V and 7 bases at J, with 14 bases between the two ends. For the CDR3, the DNA is TGTGCCAGTAGTACGTCAGCCCCTGGGGAGCAGTACTTC. Protein sequence: CASSTSAPGEQYF.

The chain recombines TRBV19 with TRBJ2-1; 8 positions agree with TRBD1. The length of the CDR3 is 15 residues. The germline V gene has CDR1 LNHDA and CDR2 SQIVND (reference sequence). The trim removed 6 bases at V and 0 bases at J, leaving 4 bases unmatched. CDR3 DNA: TGTGCCAGTAGAAACAGGGGGAGCTCCTACAATGAGCAGTTCTTC. Translated: CASRNRGSSYNEQFF.

The V call is TRBV18, the J call TRBJ1-4, with 12 bases matching TRBD1. This CDR3 has 16 residues. The V segment lost 3 bases and the J segment 7 bases; nucleotides outside the gene matches: 6. The germline V gene has CDR1 KGHSH and CDR2 LQKENI. The CDR3 here is CASSPVPGQGAEKLFF. The CDR3 DNA follows: TGTGCCAGCTCACCGGTACCGGGACAGGGGGCTGAAAAACTGTTTTTT.

V and J are TRBV11-3 and TRBJ2-3; 10 bases line up with TRBD1. There are 14 residues in the CDR3. Per the germline V gene, CDR1 is SGHNT and CDR2 is YENEEA. With V trimmed by 4 bases and J by 4 bases, 2 bases remained unmatched. CDR3 loop: CASSSDRGADTQYF. CDR3 DNA sequence: TGTGCCAGCAGCTCGGACAGGGGGGCAGATACGCAGTATTTT.

The chain's CDR3 is CASSLEGSGGPDTQYF. The CDR3 DNA is TGCGCCAGCAGCTTGGAGGGTAGCGGGGGTCCAGATACGCAGTATTTT. V usage is TRBV5-1 and J usage is TRBJ2-3; 9 bases line up with TRBD2. J gave up 4 bases and V 0 bases, and 6 bases lay outside the gene matches. Looked up from germline, CDR1 is SGHRS and CDR2 is YFSETQ. CDR3 length: 16 amino acids.

The gene calls are TRBV5-3 and TRBJ2-7, with D possibly TRBD2 on 5 matching bases. TRBV5-3 falls under the ORF class, with uncertain function. CDR3 length: 14 amino acids. Between the trimmed V and J ends, which lost 6 bases and 6 bases, there was a span of 19 bases. The CDR3 loop reads CARNTGVGISEQYF. CDR3 DNA sequence: TGTGCCAGAAACACCGGGGTAGGCATTAGCGAGCAGTACTTC.

The chain links TRBV27 to TRBJ2-7; D possibly corresponds to TRBD1 (5 bases). V gave up 3 bases and J gave up 0 bases, with 12 bases separating them. Germline V lookup: CDR1 MNHEY, CDR2 SMNVEV (reference sequence). This CDR3 contains 15 residues. The CDR3 here is CASSFFDSSSYEQYF. The CDR3 DNA is TGTGCCAGCAGTTTCTTTGACAGCAGCTCCTACGAGCAGTACTTC.

In its sample, this clone was seen a few times. The chain carries TRBV10-3 and TRBJ2-7; D perhaps matches TRBD1 (6 bases). The germline V and J ends were trimmed by 0 bases and 3 bases, with 21 bases remaining between them. Germline CDR1 is ENHRY and CDR2 is SYGVKD. The CDR3 runs to 18 residues. The CDR3 nucleotides read TGTGCCATCAGTGAGTCTGAGACAGGTCATCTGCCATTCTACGAGCAGTACTTC. The encoded protein is CAISESETGHLPFYEQYF.

The V call is TRBV7-9, the J call TRBJ2-7; possible D gene TRBD1, 6 bases. Germline V CDR1 and CDR2: SEHNR, FQNEAQ (reference sequence). V lost 5 bases and J lost 6, with 11 bases in between. This CDR3 region has 12 residues. Here the CDR3 DNA reads TGTGCCAGCAGCCCCTCAGGGGCCGAGCAGTACTTC. Translated: CASSPSGAEQYF.

There are a few counts of this clone. The chain uses TRBV7-4 and TRBJ2-7; a weak D match, TRBD2 (7 bases). The CDR3 is 16 amino acids. V was pared by 3 bases and J by 6 bases, with 21 bases between. Looked up from germline, CDR1 is SGHVT and CDR2 is SQSDAQ. CDR3 coding DNA: TGTGCCAGCAGCTTCTACCCGGGGGGCGGGGAGGCCGAGCAGTACTTC. It codes for CASSFYPGGGEAEQYF.

The chain is built from TRBV7-9 and TRBJ1-1; maybe TRBD1 (6 bases). V was shortened by 3 bases and J by 1 base, with 15 bases between the two germline ends. CDR1 and CDR2 from the germline V gene are SEHNR and FQNEAQ (reference sequence). This CDR3 region has 16 residues. The CDR3 is CASSFLSGGPNTEAFF. In DNA, the CDR3 is TGTGCCAGCAGCTTCCTGTCGGGGGGCCCGAACACTGAAGCTTTCTTT.

CDR3 nucleotides: TGCGCCAGCAGCAGCCGGAGGGGCTACGAGCAGTACTTC. Its protein is CASSSRRGYEQYF. This rearrangement joins TRBV4-1 to TRBJ2-7; tentatively, D is TRBD2 (6 bases). In germline, CDR1 is MGHRA, CDR2 YSYEKL. V was shortened by 5 bases and J by 3 bases, with 11 bases between the two germline ends. The CDR3 spans 13 residues.

The rearrangement joins TRBV7-9 to TRBJ2-5; 10 bases agree with TRBD1. Germline CDR1 and CDR2: SEHNR and FQNEAQ (reference sequence). The junction had 3 bases not matched to a gene; V was cut back by 3 bases and J by 2 bases. The CDR3 has 15 amino acids. The CDR3 loop reads CASSLGQGPQETQYF. In DNA, the CDR3 is TGTGCCAGCAGCTTGGGACAGGGGCCGCAAGAGACCCAGTACTTC.

The genes are TRBV28 and TRBJ1-5; tentatively, D is TRBD1 (5 bases). Trimming left V 6 bases short and J 7 bases short, with 19 bases between. Germline CDR1 is MDHEN and CDR2 is SYDVKM. The CDR3 has 15 amino acids. The CDR3 reads CASSPSQGFGQPQHF. As DNA, the CDR3 is TGTGCCAGCAGCCCAAGTCAGGGATTTGGGCAGCCCCAGCATTTT.